Presented here are 2 T cell receptor beta chains from one specimen sequenced in a study of response to subunit inactivated influenza vaccine. TCRdb independently ran MiXCR on the RT-PCR reads; one entry per CDR3 protein. The sample yields more than 600,000 distinct CDR3 sequences, less than 20% seen once. The material sequenced was PBMCs from blood, taken roughly 5 days after vaccination. These receptors originate from a man aged 50-60 years who received an inactivated influenza vaccine.

The chain combines TRBV28 with TRBJ2-5; D unresolved. The CDR3 extends over 12 amino acids. Trimming took 5 bases from V and 8 from J, leaving 12 bases between them. In germline, CDR1 is MDHEN, CDR2 SYDVKM. The chain's CDR3 is CASSVPRRTQYF. In nucleotides, the CDR3 is TGTGCCAGCAGTGTTCCAAGGAGAACCCAGTACTTC.

This clonotype came up a few times. The V call is TRBV12-3 or TRBV12-4, the J call TRBJ2-2, with 10 bases fitting TRBD2. The CDR3 runs to 13 residues. J gave up 6 bases and V 10 bases, and 5 bases lay outside the gene matches. The CDR3 reads CATRSGRAGELFF. DNA for the CDR3: TGTGCCACCCGAAGCGGGAGGGCCGGGGAGCTGTTTTTT.